These T cell receptor beta chains were read from a single sample in a study of yellow fever vaccine responses in identical twins. TCRdb re-called the RT-PCR reads with MiXCR, one entry per CDR3 protein. The sample has 2,000 to 2,500 distinct CDR3 sequences, 60% to 80% seen once. The sequences come from T cells from blood (PBMCs), unsorted or a sorted subset (not recorded which), collected before or after yellow fever vaccination (not recorded which). These receptors all stem from a young woman who received the yellow fever vaccine. The CDR3 runs from the conserved cysteine through the conserved F or W. The D gene is left open where the match is weak. Not every row has a clone size; where given, it reads once, few, many or a size class.

TGTGCCAGCAGTTATAAGGGTTTCATTTACGAGCAGTACTTC CASSYKGFIYEQYF - TRBV27 - TRBJ2-7
TGTGCCATCAACCCAGCGGGGGGGCTCTTAGATACGCAGTATTTT CAINPAGGLLDTQYF - TRBV10-3 TRBD2 TRBJ2-3
TGTGCCACTGCGGACGTCGACTATGGCTACACCTTC CATADVDYGYTF few TRBV24-1 - TRBJ1-2
TGCGCCAGCAGCAAGGACACCTCGAACACTGAAGCTTTCTTT CASSKDTSNTEAFF - TRBV10-1 - TRBJ1-1
TGTGCCAGCAGCTTCAGGGGCCGAGAAAAACTGTTTTTT CASSFRGREKLFF - TRBV11-2 - TRBJ1-4
TGTGCCAGCAGCCCTTGGACAGGGGGCATGGAAACAGATACGCAGTATTTT CASSPWTGGMETDTQYF - TRBV7-9 TRBD1 TRBJ2-3
TGTGCCTGGAGTGCGGCCGTCAGCTCCTACAATGAGCAGTTCTTC CAWSAAVSSYNEQFF - TRBV30 - TRBJ2-1
TGTGCCAGCAGCATATTCGGGGGGGTTATCAATGAGCAGTTCTTC CASSIFGGVINEQFF - TRBV6-1 TRBD2 TRBJ2-1
TGTGCCAGCACCACCGGTAATGGAGCCATCGCTCTAGGGGCCAACGTCCTGACTTTC CASTTGNGAIALGANVLTF - TRBV11-1 - TRBJ2-6
TGTGCCAGCAGTTACCTCGGGACAGGGGGCCTTTCTAACTATGGCTACACCTTC CASSYLGTGGLSNYGYTF - TRBV6-5 TRBD1 TRBJ1-2
TGTGCCATCAGGGGGACTAGCGGGGTAGGATTGGATGAGCAGTTCTTC CAIRGTSGVGLDEQFF - TRBV10-3 TRBD2 TRBJ2-1
TGTGCCACCAGCAGAGATCGGGGCAGCCACACTGAAGCTTTCTTT CATSRDRGSHTEAFF - TRBV15 - TRBJ1-1
TGTGCCAGTAGTCCAAAAGGGGGCACCACCTACGAGCAGTACTTC CASSPKGGTTYEQYF - TRBV19 TRBD1 TRBJ2-7
TGTGCCAGCAGTTTATGGGCAGGGGGCACAGATACGCAGTATTTT CASSLWAGGTDTQYF - TRBV28 - TRBJ2-3
TGCAGTGCTAGATCGGACTTTAGTACAGATACGCAGTATTTT CSARSDFSTDTQYF few TRBV20-1 - TRBJ2-3
TGTGCCAGCAGCCCAGATGGTACTAGCGGGAGTAGGTACGAGCAGTACTTC CASSPDGTSGSRYEQYF - TRBV4-2 TRBD2 TRBJ2-7
TGCGCCAGCAGTGAGTCTCTAGCGGGAGTAAATGAACAGTTCTTC CASSESLAGVNEQFF - TRBV10-1 TRBD2 TRBJ2-1
TGTGCCAGCAGCTCCCGCCAACGGTTAGATGGAGATACGCAGTATTTT CASSSRQRLDGDTQYF - TRBV11-1 - TRBJ2-3
TGCAGCGTTGAAGTCCCAGGGTCAGTTTTCGTACCCGAGGCACATGAGCAGTTCTTC CSVEVPGSVFVPEAHEQFF - TRBV29-1 - TRBJ2-1
TGCGCCAGCAGCCAAGCTGCCTCTGGGGGCTACGAGCAGTACTTC CASSQAASGGYEQYF - TRBV4-1 - TRBJ2-7
TGTGCCAGCAGACGGGACGTATATGGCTACACCTTC CASRRDVYGYTF once TRBV7-9 - TRBJ1-2
TGTGCCAGCAGCTTATCCCTAGAGAGCTCCTACGAGCAGTACTTC CASSLSLESSYEQYF - TRBV11-1 - TRBJ2-7
TGCGCCAGCAGCCAAGACACAGGGGGTCAAGAGACCCAGTACTTC CASSQDTGGQETQYF - TRBV4-1 TRBD1 TRBJ2-5
TGTGCCATCAGTGAGTCGACTCTTCTTCCTAATCCTGATGAAGCTTTCTTT CAISESTLLPNPDEAFF - TRBV10-3 - TRBJ1-1
TGTGCCACCAGTGATATCAATGTCTCTGGGGCCAACGTCCTGACTTTC CATSDINVSGANVLTF few TRBV24-1 - TRBJ2-6
TGTGCCAGCAGTGGAGATTCCTACGAGCAGTACTTC CASSGDSYEQYF - TRBV2 - TRBJ2-7
TGTGCCAGCAGTTACGCCCGGGACAGAGGGGGCTACGAGCAGTACTTC CASSYARDRGGYEQYF - TRBV6-5 TRBD1 TRBJ2-7
TGTGCCTGCAGCGACGGGACAGGGGGCAATGAGCAGTTCTTC CACSDGTGGNEQFF - TRBV27 TRBD1 TRBJ2-1
TGTGCCAGCAGCCCCGGGACAGGGGGATTTGAGCAGTTCTTC CASSPGTGGFEQFF - TRBV11-3 TRBD1 TRBJ2-1
TGTGCCAGCAGTCCAGACAGGGGTAGTGGAAACACCATATATTTT CASSPDRGSGNTIYF - TRBV6-1 TRBD1 TRBJ1-3
TGCGCCAGCAGCCAAGTCTCTACTAGCGATGAGCAGTTCTTC CASSQVSTSDEQFF - TRBV4-1 TRBD2 TRBJ2-1
TGTGCCAGCAGCCAAGTACCCTCCTACGAGCAGTACTTC CASSQVPSYEQYF - TRBV3-1 - TRBJ2-7
TGTGCCAGCAGCTCTCCCGGGACAGTCCTCTACGAGCAGTACTTC CASSSPGTVLYEQYF - TRBV28 TRBD1 TRBJ2-7
TGTGCCAGCAGCTTAGAACAGGGTGGTCAGCCCCAGCATTTT CASSLEQGGQPQHF few TRBV11-2 - TRBJ1-5
TGTGCCAGCAGTTTCCAAATAGCGGGACCCACAGATACGCAGTATTTT CASSFQIAGPTDTQYF - TRBV6-5 TRBD2 TRBJ2-3
TGTGCCAGCAGCTTAGAATATCACGAGCAGTACTTC CASSLEYHEQYF - TRBV11-1 - TRBJ2-7
TGTGCCAGCAGCTTCAAAACAAGGTTGAGTCAGCCCCAGCATTTT CASSFKTRLSQPQHF - TRBV11-3 - TRBJ1-5
TGTGCCAGCAGCTTGGCGGGGATCGAAGACTACGAGCAGTACTTC CASSLAGIEDYEQYF - TRBV11-1 - TRBJ2-7
TGTGCTAGTGGGATTGGTACCGTACAGGGGGGCTATGGCTACACCTTC CASGIGTVQGGYGYTF - TRBV12-5 TRBD1 TRBJ1-2
TGTGCCAGCAGCCAAGAGTCACTAGCGGGAACAGATACGCAGTATTTT CASSQESLAGTDTQYF - TRBV3-1 TRBD2 TRBJ2-3
TGCAGCGTTGCAGGGGGCAGAGACACTGAAGCTTTCTTT CSVAGGRDTEAFF - TRBV29-1 TRBD1 TRBJ1-1
TGTGCCAGCGGCCACGAAAAACTGTTTTTT CASGHEKLFF - TRBV19 - TRBJ1-4
TGCGCCAGCAGCCAAGATTTCGCTCCCCCACCCTACGAGCAGTACTTC CASSQDFAPPPYEQYF - TRBV4-1 - TRBJ2-7
TGTGCCAGCAGTGACGTTGCGGGAGATTACAATGAGCAGTTCTTC CASSDVAGDYNEQFF few TRBV6-4 TRBD2 TRBJ2-1
TGCGCCAGCAGTGGGGGTCCCGATGGGAATGAGCAGTTCTTC CASSGGPDGNEQFF few TRBV10-1 - TRBJ2-1
TGTGCCAGCAGTGAGGACAGGGGAGGTTACGAGCAGTACTTC CASSEDRGGYEQYF - TRBV6-4 TRBD1 TRBJ2-7
TGTGCCAGCACCCTGGGTGGCACTGAAGCTTTCTTT CASTLGGTEAFF - TRBV7-9 - TRBJ1-1
TGTGCCAGCAGCTTTGGCGACACCACCACCTCCTACGAGCAGTACTTC CASSFGDTTTSYEQYF - TRBV7-6 - TRBJ2-7
TGCAGTGCTAGGCAGGCAGGAACCGGCGCCGGGGAGCTGTTTTTT CSARQAGTGAGELFF - TRBV20-1 - TRBJ2-2
TGTGCCACCAGCAGTAACAGGGCTAATCAGCCCCAGCATTTT CATSSNRANQPQHF few TRBV15 - TRBJ1-5
TGTGCCAGCAGCTTAGATCCCGGGTACGGGAATGAGCAGTTCTTC CASSLDPGYGNEQFF - TRBV11-3 - TRBJ2-1